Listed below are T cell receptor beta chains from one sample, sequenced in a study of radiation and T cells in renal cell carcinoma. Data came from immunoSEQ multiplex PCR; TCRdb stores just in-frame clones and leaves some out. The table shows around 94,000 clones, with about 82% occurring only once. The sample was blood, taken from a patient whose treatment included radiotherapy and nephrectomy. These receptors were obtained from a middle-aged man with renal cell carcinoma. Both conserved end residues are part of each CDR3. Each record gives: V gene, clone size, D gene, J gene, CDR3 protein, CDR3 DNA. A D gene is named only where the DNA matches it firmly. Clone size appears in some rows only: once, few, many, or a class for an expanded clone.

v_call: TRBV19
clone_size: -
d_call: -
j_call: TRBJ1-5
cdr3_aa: CASSDRRSNQPQHF
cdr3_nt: TGTGCCAGTAGCGACAGGAGAAGCAATCAGCCCCAGCATTTT

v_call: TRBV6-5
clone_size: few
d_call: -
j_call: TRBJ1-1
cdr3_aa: CASSYSNLETTEAFF
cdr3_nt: TGTGCCAGCAGTTACTCGAACCTGGAGACCACTGAAGCTTTCTTT

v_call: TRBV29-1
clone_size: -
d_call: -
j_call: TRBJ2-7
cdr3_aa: CSVEEPGSYEQYF
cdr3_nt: TGCAGCGTTGAAGAGCCTGGGTCCTACGAGCAGTACTTC

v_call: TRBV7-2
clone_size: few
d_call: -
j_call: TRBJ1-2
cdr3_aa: CASRVGYGYTF
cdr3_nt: TGTGCCAGCAGGGTGGGGTATGGCTACACCTTC

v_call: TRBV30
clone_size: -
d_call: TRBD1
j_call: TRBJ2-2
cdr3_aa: CAWSAGQGYAGELFF
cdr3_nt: TGTGCCTGGAGTGCGGGACAGGGCTATGCCGGGGAGCTGTTTTTT

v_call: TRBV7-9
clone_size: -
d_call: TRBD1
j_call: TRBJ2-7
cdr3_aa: CASSQVTGQGYEQYF
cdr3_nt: TGTGCCAGCAGCCAAGTGACGGGACAGGGCTACGAGCAGTACTTC

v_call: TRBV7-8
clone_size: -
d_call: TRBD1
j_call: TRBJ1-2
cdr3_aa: CASSLARQGADGYTF
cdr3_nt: TGTGCCAGCAGCTTAGCAAGACAGGGGGCGGATGGCTACACCTTC

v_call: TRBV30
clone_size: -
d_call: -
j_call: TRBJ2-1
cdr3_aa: CAWVAKRGSYNEQFF
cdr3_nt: TGTGCCTGGGTCGCGAAACGGGGGTCCTACAATGAGCAGTTCTTC

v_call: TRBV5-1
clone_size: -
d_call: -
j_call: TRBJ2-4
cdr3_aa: CASSPRGEGNIQYF
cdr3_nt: TGCGCCAGCAGCCCCCGTGGAGAGGGAAACATTCAGTACTTC

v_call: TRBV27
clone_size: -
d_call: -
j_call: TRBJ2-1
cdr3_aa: CASSHNTGSYNEQFF
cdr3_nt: TGTGCCAGCAGCCACAACACCGGCTCCTACAATGAGCAGTTCTTC

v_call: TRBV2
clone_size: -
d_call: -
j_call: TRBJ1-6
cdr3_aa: CASTISYNSPLHF
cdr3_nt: TGTGCCAGCACTATCTCCTATAATTCACCCCTCCACTTT

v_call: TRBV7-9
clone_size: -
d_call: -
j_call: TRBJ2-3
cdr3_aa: CASSFRGQRTDTQYF
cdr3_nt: TGTGCCAGCAGCTTTAGGGGCCAAAGGACAGATACGCAGTATTTT

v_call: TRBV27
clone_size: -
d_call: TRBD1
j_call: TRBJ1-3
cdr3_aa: CASSKGAGISGNTIYF
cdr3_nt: TGTGCCAGCAGTAAGGGGGCTGGGATTTCTGGAAACACCATATATTTT

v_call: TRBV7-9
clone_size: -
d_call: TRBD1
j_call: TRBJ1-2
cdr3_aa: CASSSGQGYGYTF
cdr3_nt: TGTGCCAGCAGCTCAGGACAGGGATATGGCTACACCTTC

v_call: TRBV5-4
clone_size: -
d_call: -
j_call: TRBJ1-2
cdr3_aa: CASSLAVGSYGYTF
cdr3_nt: TGTGCCAGCAGCTTGGCTGTGGGGAGCTATGGCTACACCTTC

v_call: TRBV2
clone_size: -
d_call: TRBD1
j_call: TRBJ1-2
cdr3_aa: CASTSQGYGYTF
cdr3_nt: TGTGCCAGCACATCACAGGGGTATGGCTACACCTTC

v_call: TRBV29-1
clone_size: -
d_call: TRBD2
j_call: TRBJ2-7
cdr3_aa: CSVESVPGAGTSGYEQYF
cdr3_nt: TGCAGCGTTGAGTCGGTCCCGGGGGCCGGGACTAGTGGGTACGAGCAGTACTTC

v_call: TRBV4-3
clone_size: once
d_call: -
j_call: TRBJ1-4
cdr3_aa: CASSQGRGAEKLFF
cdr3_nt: TGCGCCAGCAGCCAAGGTCGGGGGGCTGAAAAACTGTTTTTT

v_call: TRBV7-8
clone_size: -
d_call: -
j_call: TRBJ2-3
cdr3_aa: CASSFSGTRTDTQYF
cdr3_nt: TGTGCCAGCAGCTTTTCCGGGACTCGCACAGATACGCAGTATTTT

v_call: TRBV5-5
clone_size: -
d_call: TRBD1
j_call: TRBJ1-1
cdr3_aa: CASRSGTGSAEAFF
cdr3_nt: TGTGCCAGCAGATCCGGGACAGGGAGCGCTGAAGCTTTCTTT

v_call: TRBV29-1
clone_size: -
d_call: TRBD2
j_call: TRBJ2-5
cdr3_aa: CSVEGTSAQETQYF
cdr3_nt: TGCAGCGTTGAGGGAACTAGCGCACAAGAGACCCAGTACTTC

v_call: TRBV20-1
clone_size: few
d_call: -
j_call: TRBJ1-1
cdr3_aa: CSARQIHEAFF
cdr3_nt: TGCAGTGCTAGACAGATACATGAAGCTTTCTTT

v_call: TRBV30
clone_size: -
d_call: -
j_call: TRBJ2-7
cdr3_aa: CACTRPDSNYEQYF
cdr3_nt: TGTGCCTGCACCCGACCTGACTCCAACTACGAGCAGTACTTC